This entry lists 17 T cell receptor beta chains sequenced from one sample in a study of identical twins (dated by TCRdb to the mid-2010s). Library preparation was by 5' RACE. Sequenced on an Illumina HiSeq 2000. TCRdb cleaned the public reads at Q25 with fastp, built clones with MiXCR and kept in-frame beta chains. Under each unique CDR3 protein, matching rows form one entry showing the most common genes and DNA. Counted in this sample were fewer than 500,000 distinct CDR3 sequences; more than 13% of them appeared once. The ten largest clones add up to approximately 0.98% of the sample. This sample was also put to use in a study of yellow fever vaccine responses in identical twins.

Sequenced material: CD4+ T cells sorted from blood. These receptors were taken from a woman between 18 and 29 years old in good health.

The chain links TRBV3-1 to TRBJ2-1, with 9 positions matching TRBD2. V lost 4 bases, J lost 6 bases, and 4 bases stayed unmatched. The CDR3 consists of 14 residues. CDR1 and CDR2 from the germline V gene are LGHDT and YNNKEL (reference sequence). DNA for the CDR3: TGTGCCAGCAGCCGTGGGACTAGCAGCAATGAGCAGTTCTTC. Translation: CASSRGTSSNEQFF.

The gene calls are TRBV7-2 and TRBJ1-1, with D possibly being TRBD1 (5 bases). Germline lookup yields CDR1 SGHTA and CDR2 FQGNSA. Between the trimmed V and J ends, which lost 5 bases and 10 bases, there was a span of 11 bases. This CDR3 contains 11 residues. The CDR3 is CASSRDFVAFF. The CDR3 DNA sequence: TGTGCCAGCAGCAGGGACTTTGTAGCTTTCTTT.

This clonotype was detected only a few times. The rearrangement links TRBV2 to TRBJ1-1; D remains ambiguous. The CDR3 sequence is 14 residues long. CDR1 is SNHLY and CDR2 is FYNNEI in the germline V gene. Trimming removed 4 bases from V and 0 bases from J, with 9 bases in between. DNA for the CDR3: TGTGCCAGCAGTGGGGGTTTTTTGAACACTGAAGCTTTCTTT. Its translation: CASSGGFLNTEAFF.

The chain uses TRBV5-1 and TRBJ2-1; possible D gene TRBD1, 7 bases. The CDR3 sequence is 17 residues long. In germline, CDR1 is SGHRS, CDR2 YFSETQ. Trimming took 1 base from V and 1 from J, leaving 15 bases between them. The CDR3 sequence: CASSLWRGLGSYNEQFF. The CDR3 coding sequence is TGCGCCAGCAGCTTGTGGAGGGGGCTAGGGTCCTACAATGAGCAGTTCTTC.

This rearrangement joins TRBV4-1 to TRBJ2-7, with 10 bases fitting TRBD2. From germline, CDR1 is MGHRA and CDR2 YSYEKL. This CDR3 region has 13 residues. V was pared by 5 bases and J by 6 bases, with 4 bases of the junction left unmatched. The CDR3 DNA is TGCGCCAGCAGCATAATAGCGGGAGGCGAGCAGTACTTC. It specifies CASSIIAGGEQYF.

The V call is TRBV10-1, the J call TRBJ2-5; the D is unclear. The CDR3 sequence is 13 residues long. Trimming removed 6 bases at V and 1 base at J, with 9 bases between. Germline values: CDR1 WNHNN, CDR2 SYGVQD (reference sequence). CDR3 DNA sequence: TGCGCCAGCAGCAAACGGGCCCAAGAGACCCAGTACTTC. This gives the protein CASSKRAQETQYF.

A few counts support this clonotype. The gene calls are TRBV20-1 and TRBJ2-3; D call uncertain. Trimming removed 6 bases at V and 6 bases at J, with 13 bases between. Germline loops: CDR1 DFQATT, CDR2 SNEGSKA (reference sequence). The CDR3 sequence is 12 residues long. CDR3 DNA sequence: TGCAGTGCCCCGACGGGTGCGGATACGCAGTATTTT. Translation gives CSAPTGADTQYF.

This clonotype came up a few times. This chain uses TRBV6-1 with TRBJ2-7; 11 bases are a match to TRBD1. CDR3 length: 14 residues. Looked up from germline, CDR1 is MNHNS and CDR2 is SASEGT. Trimming cost V 6 bases and J 3 bases; bases outside gene matches: 4. CDR3: CASRSGTGGYEQYF. The CDR3 nucleotides read TGTGCCAGCAGAAGCGGGACAGGGGGCTACGAGCAGTACTTC.

This chain joins TRBV4-3 and TRBJ1-2; D uncertain. CDR1 is LGHNA and CDR2 is YSLEER in the germline V gene. The CDR3 is 14 amino acids. V was cut by 0 bases and J by 7 bases, with 12 bases left in between. The chain's CDR3 is CASSQDARVGGYTF. The CDR3 DNA follows: TGCGCCAGCAGCCAAGATGCGAGGGTCGGTGGCTACACCTTC.

This clonotype appeared a few times. With a much larger clone just one base away, this may be a read error. The CDR3 nucleotides are TGCAGTGCTAGAAGCACAGCGGGAGGGCTCTACGAGCAGTACTTC. Its translation is CSARSTAGGLYEQYF. V is TRBV20-1 and J is TRBJ2-7; 10 bases are shared with TRBD2. The CDR3 is made up of 15 amino acids. Germline CDR1 DFQATT, CDR2 SNEGSKA (reference sequence). The ends lost 2 bases at V and 3 bases at J; junction bases unmatched: 7.

The genes are TRBV5-5 and TRBJ1-2; D is undetermined. CDR3 length: 13 amino acids. V lost 4 bases and J 4 bases, leaving 11 bases between the germline ends. Germline assignment: CDR1 SGHKS and CDR2 YYEKEE (reference sequence). The CDR3 sequence is CASSQSAGYGYTF. The CDR3 nucleotides read TGTGCCAGCAGCCAGAGCGCGGGCTATGGCTACACCTTC.

V is TRBV15 and J is TRBJ2-7, with D tentatively TRBD1 or TRBD2 (5 bases each). The CDR3 is 13 amino acids. Germline values: CDR1 LNHNV, CDR2 YYDKDF (reference sequence). V was pared by 7 bases and J by 1 base, with 11 bases between. In nucleotides, the CDR3 is TGTGCCACCAAGGGACCGCAGTCCTACGAGCAGTACTTC. Amino acids: CATKGPQSYEQYF.

The table lists this clonotype with a few counts. The chain employs TRBV5-1 and TRBJ2-6; D is possibly TRBD1 (5 bases). The V and J ends lost 4 bases and 2 bases respectively, with 10 bases between them. Germline V gene sequence: CDR1 SGHRS, CDR2 YFSETQ. The CDR3 extends over 15 amino acids. The CDR3 here is CASSDDSPGANVLTF. In nucleotides, the CDR3 is TGCGCCAGCAGCGATGACAGTCCTGGGGCCAACGTCCTGACTTTC.

This clonotype was seen at least ten times. The chain uses TRBV6-4 and TRBJ2-1, with D maybe TRBD1 (6 bases). This CDR3 has 16 amino acids. The germline gives CDR1 MRHNA, CDR2 SNTAGT. Deletions cut 4 bases from V and 2 bases from J, with 15 bases between. CDR3 DNA sequence: TGTGCCAGCAGTGGGGATACAGGGCAGCCCTACAATGAGCAGTTCTTC. Amino acids: CASSGDTGQPYNEQFF.

Only a few counts were recorded for this clonotype. The chain combines TRBV6-1 with TRBJ2-3; 9 bases map to TRBD2. The CDR3 totals 14 residues. Per the germline V gene, CDR1 is MNHNS and CDR2 is SASEGT. The junction had 5 bases not matched to a gene; V was cut back by 5 bases and J by 5 bases. The CDR3 spells CASSRGRAGDTQYF. The CDR3 nucleotides read TGTGCCAGCAGTCGCGGGAGGGCGGGAGATACGCAGTATTTT.

The table lists this clonotype with a few counts. The V call is TRBV7-8, the J call TRBJ2-7; 8 nucleotides match TRBD1. J lost 6 bases, V lost 1 base, and 5 bases had no gene match. The CDR3 is made up of 14 amino acids. Germline lookup yields CDR1 SGHVS and CDR2 FQNEAQ. The CDR3 DNA reads as TGTGCCAGCAGCTTAGGGACGGGACAGGCCGAGCAGTACTTC. Amino acid sequence: CASSLGTGQAEQYF.

J is TRBJ2-2 and V is TRBV20-1; D tentatively fits TRBD1 or TRBD2 (5 bases each). CDR1 is DFQATT, CDR2 SNEGSKA, per germline (reference sequence). The CDR3 length is 15 residues. V was shortened by 5 bases and J by 5 bases, with 18 bases between the two germline ends. The CDR3, as DNA: TGCAGTGCTGGGGACCCCGGACGCCGTACCGGGGAGCTGTTTTTT. Encoded protein: CSAGDPGRRTGELFF.